This T cell receptor (beta chain) was sequenced in a study of blood T cells in healthy people across ages. Findings and caveats of the study: Naive T cell percentage strongly correlated with TCR beta diversity. Estimates of diversity drawn from one million T cells were considered underestimates.

The germline V and J ends were trimmed by 5 bases and 7 bases, with 17 bases remaining between them. From germline, CDR1 is DFQATT and CDR2 SNEGSKA (reference sequence). The CDR3 runs to 13 residues. As to this clonotype: The antigen is not known.

Using a J-beta primer mix together with a sample-barcoded 5' primer, a second PCR was run for roughly 6 to 11 cycles. TCRdb re-analysed the 5' RACE reads in MiXCR, keeping a single row per CDR3 protein. The table lists about 780,000 distinct CDR3 sequences, 35% to 50% of them singletons. The sequenced material came from blood. The clonotype comes from a man older than 75 in good health. The rearrangement joins TRBV20-1 to TRBJ1-1; D is unresolved. The CDR3 loop reads CSAPVSSLREAFF. As DNA, the CDR3 is TGCAGTGCTCCGGTGTCTAGCCTCCGTGAAGCTTTCTTT.